These 27 T cell receptor beta chains share one sample of origin, sequenced in a study of blood T cell dynamics during melanoma immunotherapy. Time point specified: week 3, after first cycle of checkpoint inhibitor. TCRdb keeps only in-frame clones here, not all; method: immunoSEQ multiplex PCR. The table has some 5,600 clones, 80% seen once. Sequenced here: blood, sampled from a patient treated with checkpoint blockade. These receptors were taken from a human donor with melanoma.

This rearrangement joins TRBV6-1 to TRBJ1-6; no reliable D call. The CDR3 sequence is 16 residues long. The V and J ends lost 3 bases and 5 bases respectively, with 14 bases between them. The germline V gene has CDR1 MNHNS and CDR2 SASEGT. CDR3 bases: TGTGCCAGCAGTGATCTCGGACGGCTCGATAATTCACCCCTCCACTTT. Translation gives CASSDLGRLDNSPLHF.

V is TRBV9 and J is TRBJ1-1; D unclear. V lost 0 bases, J lost 1 base, and 7 bases lay in between. This CDR3 has 14 amino acids. Germline CDR1 reads SGDLS; CDR2 reads YYNGEE. CDR3 DNA: TGTGCCAGCAGCGTAGGGTCAGCGAACACTGAAGCTTTCTTT. Its protein product is CASSVGSANTEAFF.

The chain joins TRBV7-6 to TRBJ1-1, with no clear D. V was clipped by 4 bases and J by 3 bases, with 9 bases between them. The germline V gene has CDR1 SGHVS and CDR2 FNYEAQ. This CDR3 contains 13 residues. The CDR3 reads CASSSQGYTEAFF. The CDR3 DNA sequence: TGTGCCAGCAGCTCTCAAGGGTACACTGAAGCTTTCTTT.

V gene TRBV30 combines with J gene TRBJ1-4, with D unclear. The V end lost 3 bases, the J end lost 0 bases, and 8 bases lay between the germline ends. Germline CDR1 is GTSNPN and CDR2 is SVGIG (reference sequence). The CDR3 contains 14 residues. CDR3 loop: CAWRGIATNEKLFF. In nucleotides, the CDR3 is TGTGCCTGGAGAGGGATTGCAACTAATGAAAAACTGTTTTTT.

J is TRBJ2-4 and V is TRBV6-5, with D possibly being TRBD1 (5 bases). V shed 4 bases and J shed 0 bases, with 10 bases lying between them. This CDR3 is 15 amino acids long. Germline CDR1 is MNHEY and CDR2 is SVGAGI. CDR3 bases: TGTGCCAGCAGTTCCACGACAGTAGCCAAAAACATTCAGTACTTC. The encoded protein is CASSSTTVAKNIQYF.

This chain links TRBV5-6 with TRBJ2-7; TRBD2 aligns across 8 bases. This CDR3 is 15 amino acids long. J gave up 4 bases and V 4 bases, and 10 bases lay outside the gene matches. Germline V CDR1 and CDR2: SGHDT, YYEEEE. The CDR3 here is CASSPGGGLGYEQYF. CDR3 in DNA: TGTGCCAGCAGCCCCGGGGGGGGACTAGGTTACGAGCAGTACTTC.

The chain combines TRBV5-1 with TRBJ2-3; 7 positions match TRBD1. The V segment lost 6 bases and the J segment 7 bases; nucleotides outside the gene matches: 11. The CDR3 sequence is 14 residues long. Germline V CDR1 and CDR2: SGHRS, YFSETQ. The CDR3 sequence is CASNPEVQGHTQYF. As DNA, the CDR3 is TGCGCCAGCAATCCGGAGGTACAGGGGCATACGCAGTATTTT.

The DNA for the CDR3 is TGTGCCAGCACCGCTTACCCAGGGTTTGAGCAGTTCTTC. Translated, it gives CASTAYPGFEQFF. The chain links TRBV7-2 to TRBJ2-1; D is perhaps TRBD1 (5 bases). Germline-derived CDR1 and CDR2 are SGHTA and FQGNSA. There are 13 residues in the CDR3. V shed 7 bases and J shed 9 bases, with 16 bases lying between them.

The V and J genes are TRBV4-1 and TRBJ2-7; 10 bases are a match to TRBD1. The germline CDR1 and CDR2 sequences are MGHRA and YSYEKL. This CDR3 spans 15 amino acids. The V gene end was trimmed by 2 bases and the J gene end by 3 bases; junction bases not matched to a gene: 4. The CDR3 DNA sequence: TGCGCCAGCAGCCAAACCGGGACAGGGGTCTACGAGCAGTACTTC. As protein: CASSQTGTGVYEQYF.

V gene TRBV6-5 combines with J gene TRBJ2-5, with TRBD2 identical over 13 bases. J was trimmed by 1 base and V by 4 bases; bases with no gene match: 3. From germline, CDR1 is MNHEY and CDR2 SVGAGI. The CDR3 sequence is 16 residues long. CDR3 in DNA: TGTGCCAGCAGTTCCCGACTAGCGGGGGGCCAAGAGACCCAGTACTTC. It translates to CASSSRLAGGQETQYF.

V and J are TRBV10-3 and TRBJ2-7; 9 bases are a match to TRBD1. Trimming cost V 5 bases and J 2 bases; bases outside gene matches: 7. The germline V gene has CDR1 ENHRY and CDR2 SYGVKD. CDR3 size: 15 residues. For the CDR3, the DNA is TGTGCCATCAGTTCAATGACAGGGGGAACCTACGAGCAGTACTTC. Residues: CAISSMTGGTYEQYF.

DNA of the CDR3: TGTGCCAGCAGCTTGCAGGGGGCCTACGAGCAGTACTTC. Protein sequence: CASSLQGAYEQYF. The chain uses TRBV5-5 and TRBJ2-7, with TRBD1 matching 7 bases. Per germline, CDR1 SGHKS and CDR2 YYEKEE (reference sequence). The CDR3 is 13 residues long. V lost 1 base and J lost 2; bases outside the gene matches: 0.

J is TRBJ2-5 and V is TRBV30, with D possibly called TRBD1 or TRBD2 (6 bases each). The V gene's germline CDR1 is GTSNPN and CDR2 SVGIG (reference sequence). The CDR3 runs to 15 residues. V shed 2 bases and J shed 4 bases, with 17 bases lying between them. The CDR3 bases are TGTGCCTGGAGTACTTTTACAGGGACTGGAGAGACCCAGTACTTC. Translated, it gives CAWSTFTGTGETQYF. Looking up the rest from reference TRBV30 and TRBJ2-5 gives the full variable domain: SQTIHQWPATLVQPVGSPLSLECTVEGTSNPNLYWYRQAAGRGLQLLFYSVGIGQISSEVPQNLSASRPQDRQFILSSKKLLLSDSGFYLCAWSTFTGTGETQYFGPGTRLLVL.

This clone occurred once. The rearrangement joins TRBV11-3 to TRBJ2-1; D gene ambiguous. Germline CDR1 SGHNT, CDR2 YENEEA. This CDR3 is 15 amino acids long. The V and J ends lost 1 base and 5 bases respectively, with 12 bases between them. The CDR3 loop reads CASSLGYNRHNEQFF. The CDR3 DNA reads TGTGCCAGCAGCTTAGGTTATAACCGTCACAATGAGCAGTTCTTC.

This chain joins TRBV5-1 and TRBJ1-2; D is uncertain. The germline V and J ends were trimmed by 4 bases and 7 bases, with 17 bases remaining between them. The CDR3 contains 14 residues. Germline CDR1 is SGHRS and CDR2 is YFSETQ. The CDR3 coding sequence is TGCGCCAGCAGCCCAGGCCGGGATAAGGTTGGCTACACCTTC. Protein sequence: CASSPGRDKVGYTF.

The chain links TRBV7-9 to TRBJ2-5; D is undetermined. This CDR3 region has 15 residues. The V end was cut by 4 bases, the J end by 1 base, with 13 bases between. Germline CDR1 reads SEHNR; CDR2 reads FQNEAQ (reference sequence). The CDR3 coding sequence is TGTGCCAGCAGCTCACGGCCCAGGACCCAAGAGACCCAGTACTTC. This sequence encodes CASSSRPRTQETQYF. The full variable domain, with the rest looked up from reference TRBV7-9 and TRBJ2-5, is DTGVSQNPRHKITKRGQNVTFRCDPISEHNRLYWYRQTLGQGPEFLTYFQNEAQLEKSRLLSDRFSAERPKGSFSTLEIQRTEQGDSAMYLCASSSRPRTQETQYFGPGTRLLVL.

CDR3 in amino acids: CASSQGQGGGTEAFF. The CDR3 region has the DNA TGCGCCAGCAGCCAAGGACAGGGGGGAGGCACTGAAGCTTTCTTT. The genes are TRBV4-1 and TRBJ1-1, with TRBD1 matching 9 bases. The CDR3 is 15 amino acids. Germline V gene lookup returns CDR1 MGHRA and CDR2 YSYEKL. V lost 1 base, J lost 4 bases, and 4 bases stayed unmatched.

The chain recombines TRBV5-1 with TRBJ1-1; D remains unclear. This CDR3 is 14 amino acids long. Germline V gives CDR1 SGHRS, CDR2 YFSETQ. The germline V and J ends were trimmed by 4 bases and 0 bases, with 10 bases remaining between them. The CDR3, as DNA: TGCGCCAGCAGCCCCCAGACCATGAACACTGAAGCTTTCTTT. Translated: CASSPQTMNTEAFF.

The CDR3 bases are TGTGCCAGCAGCTTGAGGAACTATGGCTACACCTTC. As protein: CASSLRNYGYTF. The rearrangement uses TRBV5-8 and TRBJ1-2; D ambiguous. Germline CDR1 is SGHTS and CDR2 is YDEGEE. With 1 base removed from V and 2 bases from J, the gap between germline ends came to 3 bases. The CDR3 extends over 12 amino acids.

V is TRBV5-1 and J is TRBJ2-7, with TRBD2 matching over 8 bases. Germline V gene lookup returns CDR1 SGHRS and CDR2 YFSETQ. The junction had 8 bases not matched to a gene; V was cut back by 0 bases and J by 6 bases. The CDR3 length is 15 residues. The CDR3 reads CASSLEGTRGLEQYF. The CDR3 bases are TGCGCCAGCAGCTTGGAGGGGACTAGAGGGCTCGAGCAGTACTTC. Drawing the rest from reference TRBV5-1 and TRBJ2-7, the complete variable domain is KAGVTQTPRYLIKTRGQQVTLSCSPISGHRSVSWYQQTPGQGLQFLFEYFSETQRNKGNFPGRFSGRQFSNSRSEMNVSTLELGDSALYLCASSLEGTRGLEQYFGPGTRLTVT.

This clone was found once. The V and J genes are TRBV30 and TRBJ2-7, with D perhaps assigned TRBD1 or TRBD2 (5 bases each). Germline V gene lookup returns CDR1 GTSNPN and CDR2 SVGIG (reference sequence). This CDR3 comprises 12 residues. V was trimmed by 7 bases and J by 5 bases, leaving 15 bases between them. The CDR3 DNA reads as TGTGCCTCCCGAGGGCCAGGGCACGAGCAGTACTTC. This gives the protein CASRGPGHEQYF.

The gene calls are TRBV6-1 and TRBJ1-2; no clear D. Trimming took off 0 bases at V and 1 base at J, with 9 bases between the two ends. Looked up from germline, CDR1 is MNHNS and CDR2 is SASEGT. This CDR3 contains 15 residues. This chain's CDR3 is CASSEALRHNYGYTF. The CDR3 DNA is TGTGCCAGCAGTGAAGCGCTTCGGCATAACTATGGCTACACCTTC.

This clone has just a few counts. The rearrangement joins TRBV7-6 to TRBJ2-3, with unresolved D. CDR3 length equals 12 residues. Trimming stripped 5 bases from V and 9 bases from J, with 12 bases between. Per the germline V gene, CDR1 is SGHVS and CDR2 is FNYEAQ. This CDR3 reads CASSQDLLTQYF. The DNA of the CDR3 is TGTGCCAGCAGCCAGGACCTTCTCACGCAGTATTTT.

This sequence joins TRBV6-1 and TRBJ2-1, with 7 bases lining up with TRBD1. Germline V gives CDR1 MNHNS, CDR2 SASEGT. After removal of 5 bases from V and 9 bases from J, the junction contained 7 bases not matched to a gene. CDR3 length: 13 amino acids. In nucleotides, the CDR3 is TGTGCCAGCAGTCTCACAGGGGTGGGTGAGCAGTTCTTC. Translation: CASSLTGVGEQFF.

The genes are TRBV10-1 and TRBJ2-1; 9 bases fit TRBD2. The V and J ends lost 6 bases and 7 bases, in that order; junction bases with no gene match: 10. The CDR3 sequence is 15 residues long. CDR1 and CDR2 (germline): WNHNN, SYGVQD (reference sequence). The DNA for the CDR3 is TGCGCCAGCAGCCATAGCGGGGGTGAGGAGAATGAGCAGTTCTTC. Its protein product is CASSHSGGEENEQFF.

The chain combines TRBV18 with TRBJ1-5; 9 nucleotides match TRBD1. Trimming at V came to 3 bases and at J to 7 bases, leaving 10 bases not matched to a gene. Germline V lookup: CDR1 KGHSH, CDR2 LQKENI. CDR3 size: 16 residues. The CDR3 protein is CASSPLGQGARQPQHF. The CDR3 region has the DNA TGTGCCAGCTCACCCCTGGGACAGGGTGCTCGACAGCCCCAGCATTTT.

The chain couples TRBV30 to TRBJ2-2, with TRBD2 matching 7 bases. J was trimmed by 6 bases and V by 4 bases; bases with no gene match: 11. CDR1 and CDR2 from the germline V gene are GTSNPN and SVGIG (reference sequence). This CDR3 region has 15 residues. CDR3 bases: TGTGCCTGGACGAGGGCTAGCGGATACGCCGGGGAGCTGTTTTTT. Its protein product is CAWTRASGYAGELFF.